This T cell receptor beta chain was sequenced in a study of chemoradiotherapy in HPV16-positive cancers. Study as a whole: Functional T-cell assays on a couple of HPV16-positive patients' cells defined candidate HPV-specific clones and common TCR motifs.

Over chemoradiotherapy, repertoires were sampled more than once. A word on this clone: Its antigen remains unknown.

General study points: The functional HPV-specific definition rests on just a couple of HPV16-positive patients. For HPV16-positive patients, expanding HPV-responsive T cells associated with longer recurrence-free survival.

This CDR3 region has 13 residues. The V end was cut by 0 bases, the J end by 5 bases, with 8 bases between. Germline-derived CDR1 and CDR2 are SGHRS and YFSETQ. The repertoire was sequenced with immunoSEQ multiplex PCR; TCRdb's copy has only in-frame clones and lacks some. This sample carries thousands of clones, approximately 72% of them seen once, and the ten largest clones take 15% to 20%. V is TRBV5-1 and J is TRBJ2-5; D is unclear. Sampling was performed from a patient who underwent chemoradiotherapy. This sequence originates from a human donor with HPV-associated anogenital cancer. CDR3 bases: TGCGCCAGCAGCTTGGTGGTATGGGAGACCCAGTACTTC. It codes for CASSLVVWETQYF.